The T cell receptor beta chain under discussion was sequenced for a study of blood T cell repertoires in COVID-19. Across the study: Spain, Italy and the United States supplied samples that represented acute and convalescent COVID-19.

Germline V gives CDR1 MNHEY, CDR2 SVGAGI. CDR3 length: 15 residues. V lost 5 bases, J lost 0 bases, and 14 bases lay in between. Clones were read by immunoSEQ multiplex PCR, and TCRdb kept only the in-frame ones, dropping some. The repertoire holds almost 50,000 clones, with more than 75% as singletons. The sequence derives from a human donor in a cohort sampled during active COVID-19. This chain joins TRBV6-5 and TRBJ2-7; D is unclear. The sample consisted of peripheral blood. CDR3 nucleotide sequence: TGTGCCAGCAGTACTGACATAGGCCACTCCTACGAGCAGTACTTC. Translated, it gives CASSTDIGHSYEQYF.